This T cell receptor beta chain was sequenced for a study of lymphopenia after photon versus proton radiotherapy. The method was immunoSEQ multiplex PCR; TCRdb's version includes in-frame clones alone and lacks a portion of them. The repertoire includes 50,000 or so clones, roughly 90% of them detected once, and approximately 19% sits in the top ten. The CDR3 is 13 residues long. Germline values: CDR1 GTSNPN, CDR2 SVGIG (reference sequence). With 0 bases clipped from V and 4 bases from J, the junction kept 2 bases outside the gene matches. This clone was observed a single time. The receptor comes from a woman in her thirties or forties with cholangiocarcinoma. Sequenced material: peripheral blood, taken from a patient treated with photon-based radiotherapy. The J gene is TRBJ1-2, the V gene TRBV30; 7 bases map to TRBD1. CDR3 residues: CAWSVGQSYGYTF. CDR3 DNA: TGTGCCTGGAGTGTGGGACAGAGCTATGGCTACACCTTC.